This is a list of T cell receptor beta chains from one sample in a study of blood T cell repertoires in COVID-19. Assay: immunoSEQ multiplex PCR; the TCRdb copy retains only in-frame clones and omits some. The table records roughly 120,000 clones, 84% of them present only once. The sequenced sample was peripheral blood. These receptors were taken from a woman aged 50 to 65 with acute or convalescent COVID-19. The CDR3 runs from the conserved cysteine through the conserved F or W. The D gene is left open where the match is weak. Only some rows state a clone size, as once, few, many or a class for expanded clones.

clone_size,v_call,d_call,j_call,cdr3_nt,cdr3_aa
NA,TRBV14,NA,TRBJ2-1,TGTGCCAGCAGCCAATTCGGGGGATTCAATGAGCAGTTCTTC,CASSQFGGFNEQFF
once,TRBV10-3,TRBD1,TRBJ2-1,TGTGCCATCAGTGGCGGTCCCGGGACAGAGTACAATGAGCAGTTCTTC,CAISGGPGTEYNEQFF
NA,TRBV5-1,TRBD2,TRBJ2-5,TGCGCCAGCAGCTTCCTAGCGGAGTCGTGGGAGACCCAGTACTTC,CASSFLAESWETQYF
NA,TRBV30,NA,TRBJ1-4,TGTGCCTGGAGTCGGGGATTTGAAAAACTGTTTTTT,CAWSRGFEKLFF
NA,TRBV3-1/TRBV3-2,NA,TRBJ2-7,TGTGCCAGCAGCGTTGCCTCAGGCGAGCAGTACTTC,CASSVASGEQYF
NA,TRBV7-3,TRBD1,TRBJ2-6,TGTGCCAGCAGCTTAGACAGGGCCTTCTCTGGGGCCAACGTCCTGACTTTC,CASSLDRAFSGANVLTF
NA,TRBV3-1/TRBV3-2,NA,TRBJ1-2,TGTGCCAGCAGCCAAGGGAGCAGAGCTAACTATGGCTACACCTTC,CASSQGSRANYGYTF
NA,TRBV19,NA,TRBJ1-3,TGTGCCAGTAGTGCCATGAGCTCTGGAAACACCATATATTTT,CASSAMSSGNTIYF
NA,TRBV18,NA,TRBJ1-5,TGTGCCAGCTCACCAGTAGATTCGGTGTCCCTCGGGCAGCCCCAGCATTTT,CASSPVDSVSLGQPQHF
NA,TRBV27,NA,TRBJ1-5,TGTGCCAGCAGTTCTCTGTGGAGTCGTCAGCCCCAGCATTTT,CASSSLWSRQPQHF
once,TRBV2,TRBD1,TRBJ1-1,TGTGCCAGCAAAGGCGACAGGGCGAACACTGAAGCTTTCTTT,CASKGDRANTEAFF
NA,TRBV6-5,NA,TRBJ2-7,TGTGCCAGTCGTACAGGGACCTACGAGCAGTACTTC,CASRTGTYEQYF
few,TRBV18,TRBD1,TRBJ1-1,TGTGCCAGCTCAAGACGGACAGGGGGTGTGAACACTGAAGCTTTCTTT,CASSRRTGGVNTEAFF
NA,TRBV28,NA,TRBJ1-1,TGTGCCAGCAGTTTAGGGAGGGCAGGCAACACTGAAGCTTTCTTT,CASSLGRAGNTEAFF
NA,TRBV5-6,NA,TRBJ1-1,TGTGCCAGCAGCCTACGGGTCAGGGATTTTACTGAAGCTTTCTTT,CASSLRVRDFTEAFF
NA,TRBV7-3,NA,TRBJ1-1,TGTGCCAGCAGCTTAGGGGAGACCTCTGAAGCTTTCTTT,CASSLGETSEAFF
NA,TRBV5-5,TRBD2,TRBJ2-2,TGTGCCAGCAGCTTGCGTCCAGCGGGGTACACCGGGGAGCTGTTTTTT,CASSLRPAGYTGELFF
NA,TRBV5-6,TRBD2,TRBJ2-3,TGTGCCAGCAACCCTAGCGGGGGCACAGATACGCAGTATTTT,CASNPSGGTDTQYF
NA,TRBV15,NA,TRBJ1-2,TGTGCCACCAGCAGAGGAGGTCGCTTTAACTATGGCTACACCTTC,CATSRGGRFNYGYTF
NA,TRBV24-1,TRBD2,TRBJ2-3,TGTGCCACTCAGGGAGGGCCTGACTCTAGCACAGATACGCAGTATTTT,CATQGGPDSSTDTQYF
NA,TRBV19,NA,TRBJ2-1,TGTGCCAGTAGTAGAGCAGGGGTTAATGAGCAGTTCTTC,CASSRAGVNEQFF
NA,TRBV9,NA,TRBJ2-5,TGTGCCAGCAGCGTATCCCAAGCCAGGGCAGGGGGGGAGACCCAGTACTTC,CASSVSQARAGGETQYF
once,TRBV2,TRBD2,TRBJ2-3,TGTGCCAGCAAGGAGCGGGGTTCCCTCGTAGATACGCAGTATTTT,CASKERGSLVDTQYF
few,TRBV2,NA,TRBJ1-1,TGTGCCAGCAGTGAAGGGATTATTCGGGTATTGGGAGCTTTCTTT,CASSEGIIRVLGAFF
NA,TRBV18,NA,TRBJ2-7,TGTGCCAGCTCAGAACTGGTAGGAGGGCTGGGGAACGAGCAGTACTTC,CASSELVGGLGNEQYF
NA,TRBV19,NA,TRBJ2-2,TGTGCCAGTAGTATACGGTCCGGGGAGCTGTTTTTT,CASSIRSGELFF
NA,TRBV5-1,NA,TRBJ2-5,TGCGCCAGCAGCCGAGGTCCAACCGGCACCCAGTACTTC,CASSRGPTGTQYF
NA,TRBV29-1,NA,TRBJ1-4,TGCAGCGTTGCGGCAACAGGGAGTGAAAAACTGTTTTTT,CSVAATGSEKLFF
NA,TRBV6-5,TRBD1,TRBJ2-1,TGTGCCAGCAGTTACTCGCAGACAGGGGAGTATGAGCAGTTCTTC,CASSYSQTGEYEQFF
NA,TRBV10-3,NA,TRBJ2-3,TGTGCCATCAGTGACAGCGGCACAGATACGCAGTATTTT,CAISDSGTDTQYF
NA,TRBV10-3,TRBD1,TRBJ1-5,TGTGCCATCAGTGAGGGGACAGGGGGGCAGCCCCAGCATTTT,CAISEGTGGQPQHF
NA,TRBV6-6,NA,TRBJ1-1,TGTGCCAGCAGTTACGGTACAGGGCATACTGAAGCTTTCTTT,CASSYGTGHTEAFF
NA,TRBV2,NA,TRBJ1-2,TGTGCCAGCAGGAACAGGGACCCCAGGTTTTTAGCCTTC,CASRNRDPRFLAF
NA,TRBV6-5,NA,TRBJ1-1,TGTGCCACCCATCCAGGGAACACTGAAGCTTTCTTT,CATHPGNTEAFF
few,TRBV6-1,TRBD1,TRBJ1-1,TGTGCCAGCAGTGACCAAGGGGGCCTCGGTGAAGCTTTCTTT,CASSDQGGLGEAFF
NA,TRBV9,TRBD1,TRBJ2-1,TGTGCCAGCAGCCTGACGGGACAGGTTTTCTACAATGAGCAGTTCTTC,CASSLTGQVFYNEQFF
NA,TRBV18,TRBD1,TRBJ2-2,TGTGCCAGCTCACGAACAGGGGGAAACACCGGGGAGCTGTTTTTT,CASSRTGGNTGELFF
NA,TRBV5-4,TRBD1,TRBJ2-5,TGTGCCAGCAGCTATCGCCGGGACAGGGGAGAGACCCAGTACTTC,CASSYRRDRGETQYF
NA,TRBV2,NA,TRBJ1-6,TGTGCCAGCAGTGCAGAGGGAATCGGTTCACCCCTCCACTTT,CASSAEGIGSPLHF
NA,TRBV28,NA,TRBJ1-2,TGTGCCAGCAGTTTAGGTTCGCATTCGGGCTATGGCTACACCTTC,CASSLGSHSGYGYTF
NA,TRBV9,NA,TRBJ2-2,TGTGCCAGCAGCGTACAGGGATCCGGGGAGCTGTTTTTT,CASSVQGSGELFF
NA,TRBV5-1,NA,TRBJ1-3,TGCGCCAGCAGCTTGAGTTCCAGGGCAGGAAACACCATATATTTT,CASSLSSRAGNTIYF
NA,TRBV6-2/TRBV6-3,NA,TRBJ1-6,TGTGCCAGCAGTTCCGCCGGGAGCCCCGGGAATTCACCCCTCCACTTT,CASSSAGSPGNSPLHF
few,TRBV7-2,NA,TRBJ1-1,TGTGCCAGCAGCTTAGCCTACGTAGGGGAGAACACTGAAGCTTTCTTT,CASSLAYVGENTEAFF
NA,TRBV10-2,NA,TRBJ1-2,TGCGCCGGAATCCGGAGGGACGGGTATGGCTACACCTTC,CAGIRRDGYGYTF
NA,TRBV30,NA,TRBJ1-5,TGTGCCTGGAGTGTAGGGGGGGACCAGCCCCAGCATTTT,CAWSVGGDQPQHF
NA,TRBV19,NA,TRBJ1-5,TGTGCCAGTAGTCCCATGGGAGGGGCCACTCAGCCCCAGCATTTT,CASSPMGGATQPQHF
NA,TRBV28,NA,TRBJ2-7,TGTGCCAGCAGTCCCCCCCGACAGGGAGGAACCTACGAGCAGTACTTC,CASSPPRQGGTYEQYF
NA,TRBV18,NA,TRBJ1-3,TGTGCCAGCTCTCCGAACATGGGGGCCTCTGGGAACACCATATATTTT,CASSPNMGASGNTIYF
NA,TRBV19,TRBD1,TRBJ1-4,TGTGCCAGTGGACAGGGGGCTCCCGGCTTCAATGAAAAACTGTTTTTT,CASGQGAPGFNEKLFF
NA,TRBV3-1/TRBV3-2,TRBD2,TRBJ2-3,TGTGCCAGCAGCGTCTGGACTAGCGGGGCGGGCACAGATACGCAGTATTTT,CASSVWTSGAGTDTQYF